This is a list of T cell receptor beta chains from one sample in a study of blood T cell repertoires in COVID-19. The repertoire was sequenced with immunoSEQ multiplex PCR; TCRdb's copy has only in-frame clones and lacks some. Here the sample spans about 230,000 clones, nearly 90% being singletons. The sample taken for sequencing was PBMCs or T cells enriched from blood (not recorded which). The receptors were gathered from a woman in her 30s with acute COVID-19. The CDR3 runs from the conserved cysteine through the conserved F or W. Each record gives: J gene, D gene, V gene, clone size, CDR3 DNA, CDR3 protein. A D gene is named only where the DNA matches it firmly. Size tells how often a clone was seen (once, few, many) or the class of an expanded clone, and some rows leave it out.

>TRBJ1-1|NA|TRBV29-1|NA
TGCAGCGCGTGGGGCAAGGGAATGATGAACACTGAAGCTTTCTTT
CSAWGKGMMNTEAFF
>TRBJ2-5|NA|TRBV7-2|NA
TGTGCCAGCAGCTCCACTAGATTGCAGACCCAGTACTTC
CASSSTRLQTQYF
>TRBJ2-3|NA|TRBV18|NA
TGTGCCAGCTCACCGGACAACCCTAGCACAGATACGCAGTATTTT
CASSPDNPSTDTQYF
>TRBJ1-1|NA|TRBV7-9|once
TGTGCCAGCAGGATCGGAGCGAACACTGAAGCTTTCTTT
CASRIGANTEAFF
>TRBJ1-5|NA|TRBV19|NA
TGTGCCAGTAGTATGGGTGTGGAGCAGCCCCAGCATTTT
CASSMGVEQPQHF
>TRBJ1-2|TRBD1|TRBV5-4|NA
TGTGCCAGCACTTCAAGTCCCAGTGGACAGGGAAACTATGGCTACACCTTC
CASTSSPSGQGNYGYTF
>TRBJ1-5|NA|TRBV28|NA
TGTGCCAGCAGCCGGCCGGGGGTATCCAATCAGCCCCAGCATTTT
CASSRPGVSNQPQHF
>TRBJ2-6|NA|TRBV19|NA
TGTGCCAGTAGTATAGATAGGGCCAGGGCCCTATTCTCTGGGGCCAACGTCCTGACTTTC
CASSIDRARALFSGANVLTF
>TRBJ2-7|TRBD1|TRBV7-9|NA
TGTGCCAGCAGCTTAGGGGGACAGGGGGCCGACGAGCAGTACTTC
CASSLGGQGADEQYF
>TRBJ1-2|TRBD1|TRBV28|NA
TGTGCCAGCAGTTTAGATACAGGGGTCTATGGCTACACCTTC
CASSLDTGVYGYTF
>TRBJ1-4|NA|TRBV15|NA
TGTGCCACCAGCAGAGATCGGCGCAGGCTCCCTGAAAAACTGTTTTTT
CATSRDRRRLPEKLFF
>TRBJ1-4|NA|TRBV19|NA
TGTGCCAGTAGTACCCCCGGGACTGCAAATGAAAAACTGTTTTTT
CASSTPGTANEKLFF
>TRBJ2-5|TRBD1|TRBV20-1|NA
TGCAGTGTCCCGGACAGGCTGACCCAGTACTTC
CSVPDRLTQYF
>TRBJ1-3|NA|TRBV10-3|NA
TGTGCCATCAGTGAATGGGGGGACGGAAACACCATATATTTT
CAISEWGDGNTIYF
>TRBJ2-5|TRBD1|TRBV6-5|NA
TGTGCCAGCAGTTACCTTACAGGGGTGGCAGAGACCCAGTACTTC
CASSYLTGVAETQYF
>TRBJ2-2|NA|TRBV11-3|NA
TGTGCCAGCAGCCCAGGGACTTACACCGGGGAGCTGTTTTTT
CASSPGTYTGELFF
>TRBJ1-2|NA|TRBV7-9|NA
TGTGCCAGCAGCTTACGAGACAGCTATGGCTACACCTTC
CASSLRDSYGYTF
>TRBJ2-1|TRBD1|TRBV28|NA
TGTGCCAGCAGTTCGGACAGGGTTGAGCAGTTCTTC
CASSSDRVEQFF
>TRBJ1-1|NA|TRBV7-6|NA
TGTGCCAGCGCGAGACAGCAGGGCACTGAAGCTTTCTTT
CASARQQGTEAFF
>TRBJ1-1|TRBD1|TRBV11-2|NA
TGTGCCAGCAGCCTGGACAGGGCGGGCACTGAAGCTTTCTTT
CASSLDRAGTEAFF
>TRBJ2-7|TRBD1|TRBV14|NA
TGTGCCAGCAGCCAAGCCACCGGGACAGGGACGAGGCAGTACTTC
CASSQATGTGTRQYF
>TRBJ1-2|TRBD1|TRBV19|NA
TGTGCCAGTACTAAAGGGGGCACAGCGGACTATGGCTACACCTTC
CASTKGGTADYGYTF
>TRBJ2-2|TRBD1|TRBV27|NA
TGTGCCAGCAGTTGGTCGACAGGGTGGGAGCTGTTTTTT
CASSWSTGWELFF
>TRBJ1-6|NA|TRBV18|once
TGTGCCAGCTCACCATATCCGGCAGGGGATCCCCTTGGCGATAATTCACCCCTCCACTTT
CASSPYPAGDPLGDNSPLHF
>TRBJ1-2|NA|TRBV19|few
TGTGCCAGTAGTATAGCCATCTATGGCTACACCTTC
CASSIAIYGYTF
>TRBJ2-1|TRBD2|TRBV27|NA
TGTGCCAGCAGTCCACGGGGGGGTCTAATAGATGAGCAGTTCTTC
CASSPRGGLIDEQFF
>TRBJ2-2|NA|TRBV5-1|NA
TGCGCCAGCAGCTTGGGGCAGGACACCGGGGAGCTGTTTTTT
CASSLGQDTGELFF
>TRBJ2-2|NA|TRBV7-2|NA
TGTGCCAGCACCTACGTGGCAGGGGTCAGAGGGCTGTTTTTT
CASTYVAGVRGLFF
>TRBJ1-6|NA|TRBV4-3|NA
TGCGCCAGCAGCCAACGGTGGGGGCTGGAATCACCCCTCCACTTT
CASSQRWGLESPLHF
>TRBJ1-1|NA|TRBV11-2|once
TGTGCCAGCAGCCCACATATTGACACTGAAGCTTTCTTT
CASSPHIDTEAFF
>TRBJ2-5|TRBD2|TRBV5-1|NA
TGCGCCAGCAGCTTGGGCACTAGCGGGGGGCAAGAGACCCAGTACTTC
CASSLGTSGGQETQYF
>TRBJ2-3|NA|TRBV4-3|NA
TGCGCCAGCAGCCAAGATTTTCCGGGGGTCACAGATACGCAGTATTTT
CASSQDFPGVTDTQYF
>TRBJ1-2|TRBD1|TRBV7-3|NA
TGTGCCAGCAGCTTAACCCCGGACAGGACTGGTGGCTACACCTTC
CASSLTPDRTGGYTF
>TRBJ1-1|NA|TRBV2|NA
TGTGCCAGCAGTGAAGGTATATACACTGAAGCTTTCTTT
CASSEGIYTEAFF
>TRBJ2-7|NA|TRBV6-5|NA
TGTGCCAGCAGCCGAAACCCCGACAGCTCCTACGAGCAGTACTTC
CASSRNPDSSYEQYF
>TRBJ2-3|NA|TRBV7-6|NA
TGTGTCAGCAGCCGCCTCCCAGGGGCCACTAGCACAGATACGCAGTATTTT
CVSSRLPGATSTDTQYF
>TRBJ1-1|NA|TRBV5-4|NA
TGTGCCAGCAGCTTGGTCGGGTCCACTGAAGCTTTCTTT
CASSLVGSTEAFF
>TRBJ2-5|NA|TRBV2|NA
TGTGCCAGCATCACCCCGGAGACTCAAGAGACCCAGTACTTC
CASITPETQETQYF
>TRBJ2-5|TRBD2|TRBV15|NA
TGTGCCACCAGCACATGGACTAGCGGGAACCAAGAGACCCAGTACTTC
CATSTWTSGNQETQYF
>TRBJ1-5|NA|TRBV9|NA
TGTGCCAGCAGCAACGGGAGGGGGGGTCAGCCCCAGCATTTT
CASSNGRGGQPQHF
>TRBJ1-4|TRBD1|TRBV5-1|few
TGCGCCAGCAGCTTGTCCGCGGCCACAGGGGGCTTGAGCGAAAAACTGTTTTTT
CASSLSAATGGLSEKLFF
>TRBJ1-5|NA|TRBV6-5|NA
TGTGCCAGCAGCCGCTACCCGACAGGAGGTCAGCCCCAGCATTTT
CASSRYPTGGQPQHF
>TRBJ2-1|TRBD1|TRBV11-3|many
TGTGCCAGCAGCCCTCGCCCGGACAGGTTGGATGAGCAGTTCTTC
CASSPRPDRLDEQFF
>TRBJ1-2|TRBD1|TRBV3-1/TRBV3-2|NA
TGTGCCAGCAGCCAAGAGCTGGGACAGCGATATGGCTACACCTTC
CASSQELGQRYGYTF
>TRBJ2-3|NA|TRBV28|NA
TGTGCCAGCAGTTTATCACAGCCGAGTACAGATACGCAGTATTTT
CASSLSQPSTDTQYF
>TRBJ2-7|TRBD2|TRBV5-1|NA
TGCGCCAGCAGCGCCCCCAAGGCGCGGGGGGATTCTGACGAGCAGTACTTC
CASSAPKARGDSDEQYF
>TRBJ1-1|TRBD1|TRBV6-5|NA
TGTGCCAGCAGTACATACAGGGGGACTGAAGCTTTCTTT
CASSTYRGTEAFF
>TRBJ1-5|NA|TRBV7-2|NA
TGTGCCAGCAGCTATCGGGCAGGGGAAAGACAGCCCCAGCATTTT
CASSYRAGERQPQHF
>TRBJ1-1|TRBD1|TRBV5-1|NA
TGCGCCAGCACCTTAACAGGGGGCCGGGAAACTGAAGCTTTCTTT
CASTLTGGRETEAFF
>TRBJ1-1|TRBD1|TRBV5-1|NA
TGCGCCAGCAGCTCATTGTTGGGACAGGAAGCTTTCTTT
CASSSLLGQEAFF
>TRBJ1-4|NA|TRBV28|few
TGTGCCAGCAGTTTTGAGGAAAAACTGTTTTTT
CASSFEEKLFF
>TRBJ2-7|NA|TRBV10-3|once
TGTGCCATCAGAACGGGGGTAGGCGAGCAGTACTTC
CAIRTGVGEQYF
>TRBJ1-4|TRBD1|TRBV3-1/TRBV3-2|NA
TGTGCCAGCAGCCTCATAGGGGGCGCAATTAATGAAAAACTGTTTTTT
CASSLIGGAINEKLFF
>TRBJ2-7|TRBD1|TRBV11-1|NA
TGTGCCAGCAGCTTATGGGGACAGGGGACCTACGAGCAGTACTTC
CASSLWGQGTYEQYF
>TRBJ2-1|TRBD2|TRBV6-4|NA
TGTGCCAGCAGTGATACTCTTACTAGCGGGGGGGCGGATGAGCAGTTCTTC
CASSDTLTSGGADEQFF
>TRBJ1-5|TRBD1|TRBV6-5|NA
TGTGCCAGCAGCTTGGACAGGGCTAGCAATCAGCCCCAGCATTTT
CASSLDRASNQPQHF